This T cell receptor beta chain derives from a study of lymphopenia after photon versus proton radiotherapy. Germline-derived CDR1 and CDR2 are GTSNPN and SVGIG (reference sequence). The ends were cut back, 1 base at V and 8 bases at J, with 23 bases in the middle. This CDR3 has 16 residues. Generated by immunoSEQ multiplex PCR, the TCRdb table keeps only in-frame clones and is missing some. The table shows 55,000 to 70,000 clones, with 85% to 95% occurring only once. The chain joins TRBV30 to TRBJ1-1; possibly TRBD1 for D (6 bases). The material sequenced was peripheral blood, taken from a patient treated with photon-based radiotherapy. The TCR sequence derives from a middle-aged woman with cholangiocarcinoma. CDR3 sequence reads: CAWSEGVQVGTNEAFF. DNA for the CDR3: TGTGCCTGGAGTGAGGGGGTTCAGGTGGGGACAAACGAAGCTTTCTTT.